A selection of T cell receptor beta chains follows, all from one sample in a study of CD8 T cells in ankylosing spondylitis. TCRdb recomputed calls from the 5' RACE reads with MiXCR, one row per CDR3 protein. This table has 350,000 to 450,000 distinct CDR3 sequences, roughly 27% appearing once. The sample comprised blood, either unsorted or a sorted T cell fraction (not recorded which). The receptor set was obtained from a male donor with ankylosing spondylitis. Both conserved end residues are part of each CDR3. The order of the fields is J gene, D gene, clone size, V gene, CDR3 DNA, CDR3 protein. D genes are given only for firm matches. For some rows the clone size is stated as once, few or many, or as a class when expanded; others skip it.

TRBJ2-2	TRBD1	NA	TRBV29-1	TGCAGCGTTGAACCCCCCCAGGGGGCGGGCGGGGAGCTGTTTTTT	CSVEPPQGAGGELFF
TRBJ1-1	NA	few	TRBV4-2	TGTGCCAGCAGCCAAGATCCGTCCGGCGGGTTTAACACTGAAGCTTTCTTT	CASSQDPSGGFNTEAFF
TRBJ2-3	TRBD2	few	TRBV4-1	TGCGCCAGCAGCCTAGTCCCCCTAGCGGGAGAATTCGTCCTCACACATACGCAGTATTTT	CASSLVPLAGEFVLTHTQYF
TRBJ1-1	NA	NA	TRBV5-1	TGCGCCAGCAGGAAGGGAACTGCAACTGAAGCTTTCTTT	CASRKGTATEAFF
TRBJ2-3	NA	NA	TRBV20-1	TGCAGTGCTAGCCCGCGAAGAGATACGCAGTATTTT	CSASPRRDTQYF
TRBJ2-3	TRBD2	NA	TRBV3-1	TGTGCCAGCAGCCGACCGGGAGGACGCACAGATACGCAGTATTTT	CASSRPGGRTDTQYF
TRBJ1-1	TRBD1	NA	TRBV20-1	TGCAGTGCTGTAGACAGGGGGCGATTAACTGAAGCTTTCTTT	CSAVDRGRLTEAFF
TRBJ1-5	NA	NA	TRBV5-1	TGCGCCAGCAGCTTCGAAAGGGATCAGCCCCAGCATTTT	CASSFERDQPQHF
TRBJ1-2	NA	NA	TRBV20-1	TGCAGTGCTAGAGACTCCGAGACAGTCCCCTATGGCTACACCTTC	CSARDSETVPYGYTF
TRBJ2-2	TRBD2	NA	TRBV30	TGTGCCTGGAGTACTGGGACTAAAGGGGCCGGGGAGCTGTTTTTT	CAWSTGTKGAGELFF
TRBJ2-3	NA	NA	TRBV20-1	TGCAGTGCTAGAGATCAGGAGGGAAGCACAGATACGCAGTATTTT	CSARDQEGSTDTQYF
TRBJ1-1	NA	NA	TRBV7-8	TGTGCCAGCAGCACGAGGACGGGCCGTGGTGAAGCTTTCTTT	CASSTRTGRGEAFF
TRBJ1-1	NA	few	TRBV7-2	TGTGCCAGCAGCCCCCAAAGTGACACTGAAGCTTTCTTT	CASSPQSDTEAFF
TRBJ2-2	TRBD2	NA	TRBV2	TGTGCCAGCATGGGACTAGCGGGAGTTGGCGGGGAGCTGTTTTTT	CASMGLAGVGGELFF
TRBJ1-2	NA	NA	TRBV6-6	TGTGCCAGCAGTTACTCCTCAAGTCAAGGCTACACCTTC	CASSYSSSQGYTF
TRBJ1-1	NA	many	TRBV12-3/TRBV12-4	TGTGCCAGTACTTTCCGGGGGGCGCGTGATGAAGCTTTCTTT	CASTFRGARDEAFF
TRBJ1-1	NA	NA	TRBV6-5	TGTGCCAGCAGTTACTTCGGGGAAGACACTGAAGCTTTCTTT	CASSYFGEDTEAFF
TRBJ1-3	TRBD1	few	TRBV7-9	TGTGCCAGCAGCCGAGACAGGGGATTCTCTGGAAACACCATATATTTT	CASSRDRGFSGNTIYF
TRBJ2-3	NA	NA	TRBV12-3/TRBV12-4	TGTGCCAGCAGCTTCGGGTCACCAGATACGCAGTATTTT	CASSFGSPDTQYF
TRBJ2-4	NA	many	TRBV11-2	TGTGCCAGCAGCTTAGAGGGGGCAAACATTCAGTACTTC	CASSLEGANIQYF
TRBJ1-1	NA	many	TRBV29-1	TGCAGCGTTGGGTCGACGGGAGGGAACACTGAAGCTTTCTTT	CSVGSTGGNTEAFF
TRBJ1-1	TRBD1	many	TRBV5-1	TGCGCCAGCAGCTCGGGACAGGAGTACACTGAAGCTTTCTTT	CASSSGQEYTEAFF
TRBJ1-1	NA	NA	TRBV29-1	TGCTGCGTTCATCCTCTATTGTTGGACACTGAAGCTTTCTTT	CCVHPLLLDTEAFF
TRBJ1-6	NA	NA	TRBV7-9	TGTGCCAGCAGCCCCAGCTCCTATAATTCACCCCTCCACTTT	CASSPSSYNSPLHF
TRBJ1-2	NA	few	TRBV7-2	TGTGCCAGCAGCTACAAAAGCGAGACCCACGGTGGCTACACCTTC	CASSYKSETHGGYTF
TRBJ2-4	TRBD1	few	TRBV5-1	TGCGCCAGCAGCATCCGGACAGGGGGAAACATTCAGTACTTC	CASSIRTGGNIQYF
TRBJ1-1	NA	NA	TRBV20-1	TGCAGTGGGGGAGGCGGGAGAGCTGAAGCTTTCTTT	CSGGGGRAEAFF
TRBJ1-3	NA	few	TRBV5-1	TGCGCCAGCAGCTTGCAGTTGGCGGGACAAGGTTCTGGAAACACCATATATTTT	CASSLQLAGQGSGNTIYF
TRBJ2-1	TRBD2	NA	TRBV5-1	TGCGCCAGCAGCTCCGGACTAGCGGGAGGGCCGCTTCTCGATGAGCAGTTCTTC	CASSSGLAGGPLLDEQFF
TRBJ2-1	NA	NA	TRBV7-9	TGTGCCAGCAGCCCCCCACAAACGTACGCGGGACGGCAGTTCTTC	CASSPPQTYAGRQFF
TRBJ1-5	NA	few	TRBV2	TGTGCCAGCAGTGAATCGCAGGGCCGGAGCAATCAGCCCCAGCATTTT	CASSESQGRSNQPQHF
TRBJ1-4	NA	few	TRBV5-1	TGCGCCAGCAGCCAGGGAAGGGGAAATGAAAAACTGTTTTTT	CASSQGRGNEKLFF
TRBJ1-5	NA	NA	TRBV18	TGTGCCAGCTCATCTGCCCTCGTTGGCGACAATCAGCCCCAGCATTTT	CASSSALVGDNQPQHF
TRBJ2-1	NA	few	TRBV12-3/TRBV12-4	TGTGCCAGCCGCTCCGGGGTTAAGCAGTTCTTC	CASRSGVKQFF
TRBJ2-7	TRBD1	NA	TRBV11-1	TGTGCCAGCAGCTGGGACAGGAGCTCCTACGAGCAGTACTTC	CASSWDRSSYEQYF
TRBJ1-5	NA	NA	TRBV28	TGTGCCAGCAGTCGGCCGAGAAATAGCAATCAGCCCCAGCATTTT	CASSRPRNSNQPQHF
TRBJ2-3	NA	NA	TRBV29-1	TGCAGCGTTGTTTGGGACACAGATACGCAGTATTTT	CSVVWDTDTQYF
TRBJ1-1	TRBD1	few	TRBV20-1	TGCAGTGCTCGCAACCCGGGACAGGGGATTAAGTACACTGAAGCTTTCTTT	CSARNPGQGIKYTEAFF
TRBJ2-3	NA	few	TRBV4-2	TGTGCCAGCAGCCAAGGCGGAGGGGTCACAGATACGCAGTATTTT	CASSQGGGVTDTQYF
TRBJ2-1	TRBD2	NA	TRBV3-1	TGTGCCAGCAGCCTAAGCGGGACCTCCTACAATGAGCAGTTCTTC	CASSLSGTSYNEQFF
TRBJ2-1	TRBD2	NA	TRBV5-5	TGTGCCAGCAGCCCAACTAGCGGAGACACCTACAATGAGCAGTTCTTC	CASSPTSGDTYNEQFF
TRBJ1-2	NA	NA	TRBV5-1	TGCGCCAGCAGCACCGATCTTCAGAAGCTCTATGGCTACACCTTC	CASSTDLQKLYGYTF
TRBJ1-2	NA	few	TRBV7-9	TGTGCCAGCAGCTTATGGGACTATGGCTACACCTTC	CASSLWDYGYTF
TRBJ1-1	NA	NA	TRBV7-9	TGTGCCAGCAGCACGATCGGGGGCGCAGCTACTGAAGCTTTCTTT	CASSTIGGAATEAFF
TRBJ2-3	NA	few	TRBV18	TGTGCCAGCTCACTACCGGGGGACACAGATACGCAGTATTTT	CASSLPGDTDTQYF
TRBJ2-3	TRBD2	NA	TRBV5-1	TGCGCCAGCAGCTTTAGCGGGAGAATCCCAGATACGCAGTATTTT	CASSFSGRIPDTQYF
TRBJ2-2	NA	few	TRBV11-3	TGTGCCAGCAGCCGTAGAAGGGGAAACCCCGACACCGGGGAGCTGTTTTTT	CASSRRRGNPDTGELFF
TRBJ1-2	NA	NA	TRBV6-5	TGTGCCAGCGGGGCCCATCGGACGGGCTACACCTTC	CASGAHRTGYTF
TRBJ1-5	TRBD1	NA	TRBV30	TGTGCCTGGAGTCCGGGACAGGGGTCGAGACAGCCCCAGCATTTT	CAWSPGQGSRQPQHF
TRBJ2-1	TRBD1	few	TRBV20-1	TGCAGTGCTAGCCTACCGGGACAGATCAACAATGAGCAGTTCTTC	CSASLPGQINNEQFF
TRBJ2-1	NA	few	TRBV20-1	TGCAGTGAGCAAAACAATGAGCAGTTCTTC	CSEQNNEQFF
TRBJ2-5	TRBD2	few	TRBV2	TGTGCCATTCTAGCGGGAGTGGGGACCCAGTACTTC	CAILAGVGTQYF
TRBJ2-3	TRBD2	NA	TRBV20-1	TGCAGTGCTCGCCGACTAGCGGGAGGGCCCGGCACAGATACGCAGTATTTT	CSARRLAGGPGTDTQYF
TRBJ2-1	TRBD1	few	TRBV20-1	TGCAGTGTTTTACAGGGGGCAGGCTACAATGAGCAGTTCTTC	CSVLQGAGYNEQFF
TRBJ1-4	TRBD1	few	TRBV5-5	TGTGCCAGCAGCTTAGGGACAGGGAATAATGAAAAACTGTTTTTT	CASSLGTGNNEKLFF